This T cell receptor (beta chain) appears in the sequencing data of a study of blood T cell repertoires in COVID-19. About the study: Some COVID-19 samples were acute and others convalescent; all came from the United States, Italy and Spain.

Assay: immunoSEQ multiplex PCR; the TCRdb copy retains only in-frame clones and omits some. Of 65,000 to 95,000 clones listed, 75% to 85% are singletons. The table lists this clone with a few counts. The CDR3 runs 15 residues. Trimming cost V 3 bases and J 4 bases, with 16 bases left between them. Germline V gene data show CDR1 as SGHRS and CDR2 as YFSETQ. Seattle researchers signed up patients amid active infection and tracked them longitudinally. This chain uses TRBV5-1 with TRBJ1-1; the D is unclear. The TCR sequence derives from a man in his sixties with COVID-19, enrolled during active disease. Sequenced sample: peripheral blood. CDR3 bases: TGCGCCAGCAGCTCGACTGCATCCCTGAGCACTGAAGCTTTCTTT. It is translated as CASSSTASLSTEAFF.